What follows are 24 T cell receptor beta chains derived from one specimen sequenced in a study of blood T cell repertoires in COVID-19. Only in-frame clones appear in the TCRdb table, and some are missing; sequencing was by immunoSEQ multiplex PCR. The sample consists of 160,000 or so clones, about nine tenths of them appearing once. The sample consisted of peripheral blood. These receptors were obtained from a woman aged 60-70 years who had recovered from COVID-19.

This chain links TRBV5-6 with TRBJ2-5, with 8 bases aligning to TRBD1. V shed 4 bases, J shed 5 bases, and the junction held 7 bases outside the gene matches. The CDR3 loop spans 14 amino acids. In germline, CDR1 is SGHDT, CDR2 YYEEEE. CDR3 nucleotide sequence: TGTGCCAGCAGCCCGGACAGGGTGGGGGAGACCCAGTACTTC. Protein: CASSPDRVGETQYF.

The rearrangement links TRBV28 to TRBJ2-7; D uncertain. The length of the CDR3 is 15 residues. Germline CDR1 reads MDHEN; CDR2 reads SYDVKM. V shed 3 bases and J shed 2 bases, with 14 bases lying between them. The CDR3 DNA reads TGTGCCAGCAGTTTGTCCGAGATGTTGACCTACGAGCAGTACTTC. Its protein product is CASSLSEMLTYEQYF.

The chain combines TRBV9 with TRBJ1-3; 10 nucleotides line up with TRBD1. Trimming at V came to 3 bases and at J to 0 bases, leaving 3 bases not matched to a gene. CDR1 and CDR2 (germline): SGDLS, YYNGEE. The CDR3 totals 16 residues. Here the CDR3 reads CASSGQGAFSGNTIYF. The CDR3 DNA sequence: TGTGCCAGCAGCGGACAGGGGGCCTTCTCTGGAAACACCATATATTTT.

This clone was seen a handful of times. The DNA for the CDR3 is TGTGCCAGCAGCCGAAGACAGGGCTCGAACACTGAAGCTTTCTTT. It encodes CASSRRQGSNTEAFF. The rearrangement uses TRBV7-9 and TRBJ1-1; TRBD1 matches at 7 bases. V lost 5 bases, J lost 1 base, and 7 bases stayed unmatched. The CDR3 runs to 15 residues. CDR1 is SEHNR and CDR2 is FQNEAQ in the germline V gene (reference sequence). Full variable domain (missing parts from reference TRBV7-9 and TRBJ1-1): DTGVSQNPRHKITKRGQNVTFRCDPISEHNRLYWYRQTLGQGPEFLTYFQNEAQLEKSRLLSDRFSAERPKGSFSTLEIQRTEQGDSAMYLCASSRRQGSNTEAFFGQGTRLTVV.

The V gene is TRBV7-9, the J gene TRBJ2-7, with 8 bases that match TRBD1. CDR1 and CDR2 from the germline V gene are SEHNR and FQNEAQ (reference sequence). This CDR3 is 14 amino acids long. V shed 6 bases, J shed 1 base, and the junction held 5 bases outside the gene matches. The CDR3 DNA follows: TGTGCCAGCAGTCCCCGGGACAGGTCCTACGAGCAGTACTTC. It specifies CASSPRDRSYEQYF.

A few counts support this clone. The chain combines TRBV18 with TRBJ1-1, with D maybe TRBD1 (6 bases). The length of the CDR3 is 15 residues. The V and J ends lost 3 bases and 1 base respectively, with 12 bases between them. Germline V gene lookup returns CDR1 KGHSH and CDR2 LQKENI. CDR3 amino acids: CASSPSWTENTEAFF. CDR3 bases: TGTGCCAGCTCACCTTCTTGGACAGAGAACACTGAAGCTTTCTTT.

This chain uses TRBV9 with TRBJ1-5, with D unclear. Germline V gene data show CDR1 as SGDLS and CDR2 as YYNGEE. The CDR3 contains 16 residues. Trimming removed 0 bases at V and 0 bases at J, with 10 bases between. The CDR3 loop is CASSVALDRSNQPQHF. The CDR3 region has the DNA TGTGCCAGCAGCGTAGCTCTAGACCGTAGCAATCAGCCCCAGCATTTT.

This clone was seen once. This chain joins TRBV12-3 or TRBV12-4 and TRBJ2-3; perhaps TRBD1 as D (5 bases). The CDR3 runs 13 residues. Trimming stripped 6 bases from V and 6 bases from J, with 13 bases between. The CDR3 DNA reads as TGTGCCAGCAGGGCGGCAGGGCATGATACGCAGTATTTT. This translates into CASRAAGHDTQYF.

The chain has TRBV7-9 and TRBJ1-3, with a weak D call TRBD1 (6 bases). This CDR3 spans 15 amino acids. Germline values: CDR1 SEHNR, CDR2 FQNEAQ (reference sequence). Between the trimmed V and J ends, which lost 6 bases and 0 bases, there was a span of 12 bases. The CDR3, as DNA: TGTGCCAGCAGAAGAACAGGGACCTCTGGAAACACCATATATTTT. It specifies CASRRTGTSGNTIYF.

This clone appeared a single time. This rearrangement joins TRBV18 to TRBJ2-5; TRBD1 aligns across 9 bases. CDR1 and CDR2 from the germline V gene are KGHSH and LQKENI. J gave up 4 bases and V 4 bases, and 7 bases lay outside the gene matches. This CDR3 spans 15 amino acids. The chain's CDR3 is CASSLGQGLGETQYF. As DNA, the CDR3 is TGTGCCAGCTCACTTGGACAGGGGTTAGGAGAGACCCAGTACTTC.

The chain links TRBV4-2 to TRBJ1-1, with D perhaps TRBD1 (6 bases). CDR3 length: 16 residues. Germline V CDR1 and CDR2: LGHNA, YNFKEQ. V was pared by 1 base and J by 3 bases, with 15 bases between. As DNA, the CDR3 is TGTGCCAGCAGCCAAGGCTCAGGGGCCGTGGACACTGAAGCTTTCTTT. This sequence encodes CASSQGSGAVDTEAFF.

CDR3 coding DNA: TGTGCCAGCAGTCCCGCCCTTGGGGGAGGTGGTGAGCAGTACTTC. The encoded protein is CASSPALGGGGEQYF. The V gene is TRBV27, the J gene TRBJ2-7; TRBD2 might be the D (6 bases). Germline assignment: CDR1 MNHEY and CDR2 SMNVEV (reference sequence). V lost 5 bases and J 7 bases, leaving 21 bases between the germline ends. This CDR3 contains 15 residues.

The chain combines TRBV6-5 with TRBJ1-2, with 9 bases matching TRBD1. CDR1 MNHEY and CDR2 SVGAGI come from the germline V gene. CDR3 size: 13 residues. Trimming at V came to 5 bases and at J to 7 bases, leaving 5 bases not matched to a gene. The CDR3 region is CASSRDRAGGYTF. CDR3 DNA sequence: TGTGCCAGCAGTCGGGACAGGGCAGGTGGCTACACCTTC.

The chain couples TRBV11-2 to TRBJ2-1; maybe TRBD2 (5 bases). Germline V gene lookup returns CDR1 SGHAT and CDR2 FQNNGV. This CDR3 region has 13 residues. Trimming pared 7 bases from V and 8 bases from J, leaving 15 bases between. The CDR3 sequence: CASKRPGVDEQFF. The CDR3 nucleotides are TGTGCCAGCAAAAGACCCGGGGTGGATGAGCAGTTCTTC.

Here the CDR3 reads CASSLTRDITDTQYF. In DNA, the CDR3 is TGTGCCAGCAGCTTAACGAGGGACATCACAGATACGCAGTATTTT. The J gene is TRBJ2-3, the V gene TRBV7-2; D possibly corresponds to TRBD1 (6 bases). The ends were cut back, 2 bases at V and 2 bases at J, with 11 bases in the middle. This CDR3 contains 15 residues. Looked up from germline, CDR1 is SGHTA and CDR2 is FQGNSA.

This clone was seen once. The chain employs TRBV29-1 and TRBJ1-2, with a possible D match to TRBD1 (5 bases). CDR1 is SQVTM, CDR2 ANQGSEA, per germline. The CDR3 has 15 residues. V lost 0 bases to trimming and J lost 2 bases, with 13 bases between them. This chain's CDR3 is CSVEDWAGRNYGYTF. CDR3 coding DNA: TGCAGCGTTGAAGACTGGGCAGGGAGGAACTATGGCTACACCTTC.

The J gene is TRBJ2-7, the V gene TRBV12-3 or TRBV12-4; D may be TRBD1 (6 bases). This CDR3 region has 13 residues. Trimming removed 5 bases from V and 10 bases from J, with 18 bases in between. The CDR3 region has the DNA TGTGCCAGCAGTGAATACCTTACAGGGAAACAGTACTTC. Protein product: CASSEYLTGKQYF.

As DNA, the CDR3 is TGTGCCAGCTCACCACAGTTAGCGAACGATGAGCAGTTCTTC. Translating gives CASSPQLANDEQFF. This chain connects TRBV18 to TRBJ2-1; perhaps TRBD2 as D (5 bases). Germline V gene sequence: CDR1 KGHSH, CDR2 LQKENI. The CDR3 is 14 amino acids. The V and J ends lost 1 base and 8 bases respectively, with 12 bases between them.

This clone has more than one count but fewer than ten. The chain carries TRBV7-9 and TRBJ1-1; 7 bases align to TRBD1. The trim removed 4 bases at V and 8 bases at J, leaving 10 bases unmatched. Germline loops: CDR1 SEHNR, CDR2 FQNEAQ (reference sequence). The CDR3 is made up of 14 amino acids. The CDR3 nucleotides are TGTGCCAGCAGCTCCCCCTCGGACAGGACAGAAGCTTTCTTT. Its protein product is CASSSPSDRTEAFF.

This clone was detected a few times. V usage is TRBV5-1 and J usage is TRBJ1-4; no definite D call. The CDR3 runs to 15 residues. Trimming removed 4 bases from V and 2 bases from J, with 12 bases in between. Germline V gives CDR1 SGHRS, CDR2 YFSETQ. The CDR3 spells CASSALAGTNEKLFF. CDR3 coding DNA: TGCGCCAGCAGCGCCCTCGCGGGGACTAATGAAAAACTGTTTTTT.

The genes are TRBV2 and TRBJ2-6, with D maybe TRBD1 (6 bases). The CDR3 loop spans 15 amino acids. CDR1 is SNHLY, CDR2 FYNNEI, per germline. With 7 bases removed from V and 1 base from J, the gap between germline ends came to 11 bases. CDR3 sequence reads: CASNTGTSGANVLTF. Written as DNA, the CDR3 is TGTGCCAGCAACACGGGGACATCTGGGGCCAACGTCCTGACTTTC.

The chain is built from TRBV28 and TRBJ2-3; the match to TRBD2 covers 9 bases. Trimming at V came to 1 base and at J to 4 bases, leaving 15 bases not matched to a gene. Germline assignment: CDR1 MDHEN and CDR2 SYDVKM. There are 19 residues in the CDR3. The CDR3: CASSLLDPRLAGIADTQYF. DNA of the CDR3: TGTGCCAGCAGTTTATTGGATCCCCGGCTAGCGGGGATCGCAGATACGCAGTATTTT.

This clone was seen only a few times. The chain couples TRBV28 to TRBJ2-2, with 7 bases lining up with TRBD1. The CDR3 runs to 17 residues. The J segment lost 3 bases and the V segment lost 6 bases, leaving 13 bases of the junction unmatched. Germline V CDR1 and CDR2: MDHEN, SYDVKM. The CDR3: CASRPLVDRAYTGELFF. The DNA of the CDR3 is TGTGCCAGCAGACCGCTAGTTGACAGGGCCTACACCGGGGAGCTGTTTTTT.

V and J are TRBV11-1 and TRBJ1-1; D possibly corresponds to TRBD1 (5 bases). The length of the CDR3 is 13 residues. Trimming took 4 bases from V and 6 from J, leaving 12 bases between them. The germline V gene has CDR1 SGHAT and CDR2 FQDESV (reference sequence). CDR3 sequence (DNA): TGTGCCAGCAGCTCCCAGGGTGTTGCTGAAGCTTTCTTT. Its protein is CASSSQGVAEAFF.